This T cell receptor (beta chain) is drawn from a study of blood T cell repertoires in COVID-19. The CDR3 has 15 residues. V lost 5 bases and J lost 3, with 14 bases in between. The V gene's germline CDR1 is LNHDA and CDR2 SQIVND (reference sequence). TCRdb keeps only in-frame clones here, not all; method: immunoSEQ multiplex PCR. This table has over 200,000 clones, 80% to 90% appearing once. Categorization into cohorts depended on clinical history that participants reported. Sequencing input: PBMCs or T cells enriched from blood (not recorded which). The V call is TRBV19, the J call TRBJ1-5; possibly TRBD1 for D (5 bases). This TCR derives from a woman between 45 and 65 years old who had recovered from COVID-19. The CDR3 reads CASSPRTGVNQPQHF. The CDR3 region has the DNA TGTGCCAGTAGTCCGAGGACGGGGGTCAATCAGCCCCAGCATTTT.